Listed here are 27 T cell receptor beta chains from one sample, sequenced in a study of CD8+ T cells in alopecia areata. Cells pooled from cutaneous lymph nodes were sorted on CD4, CD8alpha, NKG2D, NKG2ACE and other markers. Isolated RNA was reverse transcribed into cDNA used as the sequencing template. Profiling relied on immunoSEQ multiplex PCR, and the TCRdb table lists in-frame clones only, not all of them. In total the sample includes about 300,000 clones, none of them seen once. Sequenced sample: CD4+ T cells sorted from a lymph node. Receptor source: a C3H/HeJ mouse with alopecia areata. Strain MHC haplotype: H2-k.

This clone was detected only a few times. Gene names denote mouse genes. The read terminates 3 residues ahead of where the CDR3 ends, so the germline J gene completes it. The chain links TRBV13-2 to TRBJ1-6; TRBD1 matches 10 bases. TRBJ1-6 is flagged as an ORF with uncertain function. Germline CDR1 and CDR2: NNHNN and SYGAGS (reference sequence). J lost 9 bases, V lost 0 bases, and 6 bases had no gene match. This CDR3 contains 16 residues. CDR3: CASGDGGQGSGSPLYF. The sequenced part of the CDR3 DNA is TGTGCCAGCGGTGATGGGGGACAGGGGAGTGGTTCGCCC.

Concerning this clone: The germline and genes are mouse ones. The sequenced fragment ends 4 residues before the CDR3 boundary, so the rest is inferred from the germline J gene. Other DNA sequences from this sample encode an identical CDR3 as well. This chain uses TRBV5 with TRBJ1-1, with D perhaps matching TRBD1 (5 bases). The length of the CDR3 is 14 residues. Germline CDR1 reads LGHNA; CDR2 reads YNLKQL (reference sequence). V shed 0 bases and J shed 4 bases, with 9 bases lying between them. The covered CDR3 bases are TGTGCCAGCAGCCAAGACCGGGGGGGCACA. It translates to CASSQDRGGT. The whole CDR3 protein is CASSQDRGGTEVFF.

About this clone: Genes and germline are mouse. With the read ending 4 residues before the CDR3 end, the germline J gene is used to fill in that end. This sample also contains other DNA sequences that code for the same CDR3. This sequence joins TRBV19 and TRBJ2-2, with 7 bases fitting TRBD1. There are 15 residues in the CDR3. Germline assignment: CDR1 FNHDT and CDR2 SITEND (reference sequence). The V and J ends lost 2 bases and 0 bases, in that order; junction bases with no gene match: 1. CDR3 DNA, as far as it was read: TGTGCCAGCAGTATCAGGGGGTCAAACACCGGG. Its translation: CASSIRGSNTG. The complete CDR3 sequence is CASSIRGSNTGQLYF.

This clone was found a few times. The listed genes are named as in mouse. The read gets to within 4 residues of the CDR3 end, and the germline J gene fills in the rest. The gene calls are TRBV13-2 and TRBJ2-1; D is uncertain. Germline V gives CDR1 NNHNN, CDR2 SYGAGS (reference sequence). The CDR3 sequence is 12 residues long. The part of the CDR3 DNA that was read is TGTGCCAGCGGCCAAAGGGTAGCT. Translation: CASGQRVA. The entire CDR3 protein reads CASGQRVAEQFF.

Note on this clone: Genes here carry mouse names. The sequenced fragment ends 4 residues before the CDR3 boundary, so the rest is inferred from the germline J gene. This sequence joins TRBV13-1 and TRBJ1-1; TRBD1 is a possible D gene (6 bases). The CDR3 totals 13 residues. Per the germline V gene, CDR1 is NSHNY and CDR2 is SYGAGN. CDR3 DNA, as far as it was read: TGTGCCAGCAGACCCTCCGGGACAAAA. Amino acid sequence: CASRPSGTK. The CDR3 in its entirety is CASRPSGTKEVFF.

This clone was seen repeatedly, ten times or more. Gene names denote mouse genes. The read halts 4 residues ahead of the CDR3 end, with the missing end drawn from the germline J gene. The J gene is TRBJ2-7, the V gene TRBV17; 11 nucleotides line up with TRBD2. This CDR3 is 16 amino acids long. Germline values: CDR1 MNHDT, CDR2 YYDKIL. The CDR3 bases that were read are TGTGCTAGCAGTAGATCCCGGACTGGGGGGAGGAAT. This translates into CASSRSRTGGRN. From start to end, the CDR3 is CASSRSRTGGRNEQYF.

Details on this clone: Gene labels here are mouse ones. The read finishes 4 residues shy of the CDR3 end, and the germline J gene is used to complete it. Other nucleotide sequences in the sample specify the same CDR3. The rearrangement joins TRBV13-1 to TRBJ2-1, with 11 nucleotides matching TRBD1. Germline V gene sequence: CDR1 NSHNY, CDR2 SYGAGN. The ends lost 2 bases at V and 3 bases at J; junction bases unmatched: 1. The CDR3 covers 15 residues. The CDR3: CASSEGTGGYAEQFF. The sequenced part of the CDR3 DNA is TGTGCCAGCAGTGAGGGGACAGGGGGCTATGCT.

As for this clone: All gene names here are mouse names. The sample holds other DNA sequences that translate to the same CDR3. Here the CDR3 reads CASSGGQPNTGQLYF. The covered CDR3 bases are TGTGCCAGCAGTGGGGGACAGCCTAACACCGGG. The V call is TRBV13-1, the J call TRBJ2-2; TRBD1 agrees at 7 bases. The CDR3 extends 4 residues past the end of the read, so its final part is completed from the germline J gene. The CDR3 has 15 residues. Germline V gene sequence: CDR1 NSHNY, CDR2 SYGAGN. V lost 3 bases, J lost 2 bases, and 4 bases stayed unmatched.

This clone was observed a handful of times. Here the gene names and germline are mouse. The CDR3 goes on 4 residues after the read ends, and that part is filled in from the germline J gene. This specimen includes other DNA sequences encoding the same CDR3. The chain combines TRBV5 with TRBJ1-1; 7 bases are a match to TRBD1. With V trimmed by 3 bases and J by 1 base, 2 bases remained unmatched. Germline V gene data show CDR1 as LGHNA and CDR2 as YNLKQL (reference sequence). The CDR3 has 14 amino acids. The CDR3 DNA, read in part, is TGTGCCAGCAGCCAGACAGGGAGAAACACA. As protein: CASSQTGRNT. The whole CDR3 protein is CASSQTGRNTEVFF.

This clone occurred a few times. Gene names and germline refer to mouse. The sequence runs out 3 residues before the end of the CDR3; the remainder is reconstructed from the germline J gene. This chain joins TRBV19 and TRBJ1-6; possibly TRBD1 for D (6 bases). TRBJ1-6 is an ORF, and what it does is uncertain. The V gene lost 6 bases and the J gene lost 7 bases, with 14 bases spanning the gap. The CDR3 sequence is 14 residues long. Looked up from germline, CDR1 is FNHDT and CDR2 is SITEND (reference sequence). The covered CDR3 bases are TGTGCCAGCACCCCGACAGGAGGGAATTCGCCC. Protein sequence: CASTPTGGNSP. The whole CDR3 protein is CASTPTGGNSPLYF.

Of note for this clone: Genes and germline are mouse. The read ends 4 residues before the CDR3 terminus; that terminus is restored from the germline J gene. The chain is built from TRBV13-1 and TRBJ2-1; 9 nucleotides line up with TRBD2. The CDR3 is 14 amino acids. Germline V gene lookup returns CDR1 NSHNY and CDR2 SYGAGN. V gave up 6 bases and J gave up 1 base; unmatched junction bases: 2. The part of the CDR3 DNA that was read is TGTGCCAGCAACGACTGGGGGAACTATGCT. Translation gives CASNDWGNYA. The whole CDR3 protein is CASNDWGNYAEQFF.

With regard to this clone: These gene names are mouse names. The CDR3 extends 4 residues past the end of the read, so its final part is completed from the germline J gene. V gene TRBV13-3 combines with J gene TRBJ2-3, with 8 bases identical to TRBD1. Germline CDR1 NNHDY, CDR2 SYVADS. Losses at the gene ends were 6 bases for V and 1 base for J; bases not matched to a gene: 1. The CDR3 totals 13 residues. CDR3 DNA, as far as it was read: TGTGCCAGCACAGGGGGCGGTGCAGAA. It yields the protein CASTGGGAE. The whole CDR3 protein reads CASTGGGAETLYF.

This clone came up a few times. Germline and genes here are mouse. The read ends 4 residues early relative to the CDR3; the germline J gene fills the gap. The genes are TRBV1 and TRBJ2-7, with no clear D. The CDR3 length is 13 residues. Looked up from germline, CDR1 is NSQYPW and CDR2 is LRSPGD (reference sequence). V was pared by 4 bases and J by 3 bases, with 10 bases between. CDR3 protein: CTCSVRQDYEQYF. The part of the CDR3 DNA that was read is TGCACCTGCAGTGTAAGACAAGACTAT.

As concerns this clone: The germline and genes are mouse ones. The read ends 4 residues shy of where the CDR3 ends; the end is completed using the germline J gene. The V call is TRBV13-1, the J call TRBJ2-5, with D unclear. CDR3 length equals 14 residues. Germline CDR1 NSHNY, CDR2 SYGAGN. V lost 0 bases and J lost 2, with 7 bases in between. The CDR3 DNA, read in part, is TGTGCCAGCAGTGATGCAGCGATCCAAGAC. Protein product: CASSDAAIQD. The full CDR3 protein reads CASSDAAIQDTQYF.

On this clone itself: The gene names here belong to mouse. The read terminates 4 residues ahead of where the CDR3 ends, so the germline J gene completes it. The chain employs TRBV31 and TRBJ2-1; TRBD2 agrees at 7 bases. This CDR3 is built from 15 residues. The germline V gene encodes CDR1 GKSSPN and CDR2 SITVG. The V gene end was trimmed by 0 bases and the J gene end by 4 bases; junction bases not matched to a gene: 6. The CDR3 spells CAWSLARGGYAEQFF. The sequenced CDR3 bases are TGTGCCTGGAGTCTAGCCCGGGGGGGTTATGCT. Filled out from reference TRBV31 and TRBJ2-1, the complete variable domain reads AQTIHQWPVAEIKAVGSPLSLGCTIKGKSSPNLYWYWQATGGTLQQLFYSITVGQVESVVQLNLSASRPKDDQFILSTEKLLLSHSGFYLCAWSLARGGYAEQFFGPGTRLTVL.

In this sample, this clone turned up a few times. The gene names here belong to mouse. The CDR3 is cut off 4 residues early in the read; its end comes from the germline J gene. The rearrangement joins TRBV19 to TRBJ2-3; D may be TRBD2 (6 bases). Germline V gene data show CDR1 as FNHDT and CDR2 as SITEND (reference sequence). The CDR3 is made up of 15 amino acids. V lost 0 bases, J lost 1 base, and 9 bases lay in between. The CDR3 region is CASSIVGVRAETLYF. The covered CDR3 bases are TGTGCCAGCAGTATAGTGGGGGTCCGTGCAGAA.

This clone turned up a few times. Mouse names are used for the genes. The read terminates 3 residues ahead of where the CDR3 ends, so the germline J gene completes it. The rearrangement uses TRBV5 and TRBJ1-6; no definite D call. TRBJ1-6 is an open reading frame whose function is uncertain. Between the trimmed V and J ends, which lost 0 bases and 7 bases, there was a span of 7 bases. The germline gives CDR1 LGHNA, CDR2 YNLKQL (reference sequence). This CDR3 comprises 14 residues. The sequenced CDR3 bases are TGTGCCAGCAGCCAAGAACAGCCCAATTCGCCC. It encodes CASSQEQPNSP. The complete CDR3 reads CASSQEQPNSPLYF.

As for this clone: Genes here carry mouse names. The missing CDR3 end, 4 residues past where the read stops, is filled in from the germline J gene. This sequence joins TRBV13-1 and TRBJ1-2; D is perhaps TRBD1 (6 bases). The V gene lost 0 bases and the J gene lost 1 base, with 13 bases spanning the gap. Germline loops: CDR1 NSHNY, CDR2 SYGAGN. The CDR3 extends over 16 amino acids. The CDR3 sequence: CASSDAWGQRNSDYTF. The CDR3 bases that were read are TGTGCCAGCAGTGATGCATGGGGACAAAGAAACTCC.

This clone was found a few times. The gene names given are mouse names. From the germline J gene comes the end of the CDR3, since the read stops 4 residues before it. The chain is built from TRBV16 and TRBJ2-3; TRBD2 might be the D (6 bases). The CDR3 has 13 amino acids. V lost 9 bases to trimming and J lost 0 bases, with 10 bases between them. The germline gives CDR1 SGHSA, CDR2 FRNQAP. This chain's CDR3 is CARGGGSAETLYF. The CDR3 DNA, read in part, is TGTGCAAGGGGGGGAGGTAGTGCAGAA.

This clone was detected a few times. Gene and germline names: mouse. The CDR3 goes on 4 residues after the read ends, and that part is filled in from the germline J gene. This rearrangement joins TRBV1 to TRBJ1-1; a weak D match, TRBD1 (5 bases). The germline V gene encodes CDR1 NSQYPW and CDR2 LRSPGD (reference sequence). This CDR3 has 12 amino acids. The sequenced part of the CDR3 DNA is TGCACCTGCAGTGCAGAACAGGAA. This sequence encodes CTCSAEQE. The whole CDR3 region reads CTCSAEQEEVFF.

The sample holds many counts of this clone. Germline and genes here are mouse. The CDR3 is cut off 4 residues early in the read; its end comes from the germline J gene. The identical CDR3 is also encoded by other nucleotide sequences in the sample. The rearrangement links TRBV17 to TRBJ2-5; the match to TRBD2 covers 8 bases. CDR1 MNHDT and CDR2 YYDKIL come from the germline V gene. Trimming took 3 bases from V and 2 from J; bases not matched to a gene: 1. The CDR3 has 14 residues. CDR3 region: CASSSWGGQDTQYF. The covered CDR3 bases are TGTGCTAGCAGTAGTTGGGGGGGCCAAGAC.

In its sample, this clone was seen a few times. Gene names and germline refer to mouse. With the read ending 4 residues before the CDR3 end, the germline J gene is used to fill in that end. The J gene is TRBJ2-1, the V gene TRBV19; 7 nucleotides match TRBD1. CDR1 and CDR2 from the germline V gene are FNHDT and SITEND (reference sequence). This CDR3 has 13 amino acids. CDR3 protein: CASRPGTAAEQFF. CDR3 DNA, as far as it was read: TGTGCCAGCAGGCCCGGGACAGCAGCT.

As regards this clone: Germline and genes here are mouse. The CDR3 extends 4 residues past the end of the read, so its final part is completed from the germline J gene. The sample holds other DNA sequences that translate to the same CDR3. The chain uses TRBV1 and TRBJ1-2, with 8 bases aligning to TRBD1. V shed 2 bases, J shed 2 bases, and the junction held 1 base outside the gene matches. Germline-derived CDR1 and CDR2 are NSQYPW and LRSPGD (reference sequence). There are 14 residues in the CDR3. The covered CDR3 bases are TGCACCTGCAGTGCACAGGGGGCTAACTCC. Protein: CTCSAQGANS. The complete CDR3 sequence is CTCSAQGANSDYTF.

This clone has only a few counts. Here the gene names and germline are mouse. The missing CDR3 end, 4 residues past where the read stops, is filled in from the germline J gene. The identical CDR3 is also encoded by other nucleotide sequences in the sample. The chain combines TRBV1 with TRBJ2-5, with 11 bases identical to TRBD1. Germline V lookup: CDR1 NSQYPW, CDR2 LRSPGD (reference sequence). The CDR3 is 15 residues long. The V segment lost 3 bases and the J segment 2 bases; nucleotides outside the gene matches: 1. The sequenced CDR3 bases are TGCACCTGCAGTGCCGGACAGGGGGCCCAAGAC. Its protein product is CTCSAGQGAQD. The full CDR3 protein is CTCSAGQGAQDTQYF.

A note on this clone: The listed genes are named as in mouse. The read terminates 4 residues before the CDR3 end, so the remaining end is supplied by the germline J gene. V gene TRBV17 combines with J gene TRBJ2-3; 7 bases map to TRBD2. Germline CDR1 and CDR2: MNHDT and YYDKIL. V dropped 0 bases and J dropped 0; count of bases not matched to a gene: 3. There are 16 residues in the CDR3. CDR3 DNA, as far as it was read: TGTGCTAGCAGTAGAGATGGGGGGTCTAGTGCAGAA. Its translation: CASSRDGGSSAE. The full CDR3 protein is CASSRDGGSSAETLYF.

This clone was seen more than once but under ten times. These gene names are mouse names. The read ends 4 residues before the CDR3 terminus; that terminus is restored from the germline J gene. This chain connects TRBV13-1 to TRBJ2-2, with 7 nucleotides matching TRBD1. CDR3 length: 15 residues. V shed 3 bases, J shed 1 base, and the junction held 3 bases outside the gene matches. The germline V gene has CDR1 NSHNY and CDR2 SYGAGN. The DNA read from the CDR3 is TGTGCCAGCAGTGGGACAGGAGAAAACACCGGG. This codes for CASSGTGENTG. The whole CDR3 region reads CASSGTGENTGQLYF.

Only a few counts were recorded for this clone. The genes and germline here are from mouse. The read falls 4 residues short of the CDR3 end, and the missing part is taken from the germline J gene. The rearrangement uses TRBV31 and TRBJ2-3; possibly TRBD1 for D (6 bases). Germline lookup yields CDR1 GKSSPN and CDR2 SITVG. The germline V and J ends were trimmed by 0 bases and 2 bases, with 12 bases remaining between them. The CDR3 totals 15 residues. The CDR3 loop is CAWSLVGQNAETLYF. The CDR3 DNA, read in part, is TGTGCCTGGAGTCTAGTGGGACAAAATGCAGAA.